The 5 T cell receptor beta chains in this list originate from one sample, sequenced in a study of human thymus T cells. Method: immunoSEQ multiplex PCR; TCRdb's copy keeps in-frame clones and lacks some. Here the sample spans about 50,000 clones, 85% to 95% being singletons. Sequencing was done on a sample of blood. The receptors stem from a girl in the first two years of life with a congenital heart defect but otherwise immunologically healthy.

This chain links TRBV2 with TRBJ2-5; no definite D call. V was clipped by 1 base and J by 4 bases, with 10 bases between them. CDR3 length: 14 residues. From germline, CDR1 is SNHLY and CDR2 FYNNEI. CDR3 nucleotide sequence: TGTGCCAGCAGTGAAGAGGTCTTAGGAGAGACCCAGTACTTC. Protein sequence: CASSEEVLGETQYF.

This chain connects TRBV10-3 to TRBJ1-1; no firm D call. Germline assignment: CDR1 ENHRY and CDR2 SYGVKD. This CDR3 comprises 14 residues. Trimming cost V 2 bases and J 5 bases, with 12 bases left between them. The CDR3 DNA sequence: TGTGCCATCAGTGAGCCGGGTGCCAGGACTGAAGCTTTCTTT. It specifies CAISEPGARTEAFF.

The chain carries TRBV19 and TRBJ1-3; D is uncertain. This CDR3 has 15 residues. The germline gives CDR1 LNHDA, CDR2 SQIVND (reference sequence). The V end was cut by 3 bases, the J end by 0 bases, with 9 bases between. CDR3 sequence: CASSISVFSGNTIYF. The CDR3 nucleotides are TGTGCCAGTAGTATCTCTGTTTTCTCTGGAAACACCATATATTTT.

This sequence joins TRBV5-1 and TRBJ2-5; 9 nucleotides align to TRBD1. Trimming took 3 bases from V and 0 from J; bases not matched to a gene: 0. Germline CDR1 SGHRS, CDR2 YFSETQ. This CDR3 contains 14 residues. The CDR3: CASSWDRDQETQYF. In DNA form, the CDR3 reads TGCGCCAGCAGCTGGGACAGGGACCAAGAGACCCAGTACTTC.

The chain has TRBV2 and TRBJ2-3; 10 nucleotides match TRBD2. Trimming removed 5 bases from V and 1 base from J; junction bases left unmatched: 3. CDR1 and CDR2 (germline): SNHLY, FYNNEI. The CDR3 consists of 15 residues. The CDR3 loop is CASSNLAGGTDTQYF. The CDR3 bases are TGTGCCAGCAGTAACCTAGCGGGAGGCACAGATACGCAGTATTTT.